A selection of T cell receptor beta chains follows, all from one sample in a study of blood T cell repertoires in COVID-19. Profiled with immunoSEQ multiplex PCR; TCRdb holds only in-frame clones, not every one. The data show about 200,000 clones, around 95% seen once. Sample: peripheral blood. The source of these receptors is a man aged 30 to 39 with COVID-19, enrolled during active disease. CDR3s include the opening cysteine and the closing phenylalanine or tryptophan. D genes are given only for firm matches. The listing skips clone size in some rows; elsewhere it reads once, few, many or a size class.

d_call: .; v_call: TRBV4-1; j_call: TRBJ1-2; clone_size: .; cdr3_nt: TGCGCCAGCAGCCCAGGGGCAGGACTTAACTATGGCTACACCTTC; cdr3_aa: CASSPGAGLNYGYTF
d_call: TRBD2; v_call: TRBV5-1; j_call: TRBJ2-3; clone_size: .; cdr3_nt: TGCGCCAGCAGCTCTCTAGCGGGGGGATCCGGCACAGATACGCAGTATTTT; cdr3_aa: CASSSLAGGSGTDTQYF
d_call: .; v_call: TRBV18; j_call: TRBJ1-4; clone_size: .; cdr3_nt: TGTGCCAGCTCACCCGGACAGACTAATGAAAAACTGTTTTTT; cdr3_aa: CASSPGQTNEKLFF
d_call: TRBD1; v_call: TRBV6-1; j_call: TRBJ2-7; clone_size: .; cdr3_nt: TGTGCCAGCAGTGAAGCAGACAGGGGAAAGCGTCAGCAGTACTTC; cdr3_aa: CASSEADRGKRQQYF
d_call: .; v_call: TRBV7-9; j_call: TRBJ2-3; clone_size: .; cdr3_nt: TGTGCCAGCAGCTTAGGAGGGTCCGGGAATACGCAGTATTTT; cdr3_aa: CASSLGGSGNTQYF
d_call: .; v_call: TRBV5-1; j_call: TRBJ1-5; clone_size: .; cdr3_nt: TGCGCCAGCAGCTTGGCAAGCAATCAGCCCCAGCATTTT; cdr3_aa: CASSLASNQPQHF
d_call: TRBD1; v_call: TRBV25-1; j_call: TRBJ1-1; clone_size: .; cdr3_nt: TGTGCCAGCAGGACGACAGGGTACGCGAACACTGAAGCTTTCTTT; cdr3_aa: CASRTTGYANTEAFF
d_call: TRBD1; v_call: TRBV7-9; j_call: TRBJ2-5; clone_size: .; cdr3_nt: TGTGCCAGCAGCTTCGGAGACAGGGGGCTCCAAGAGACCCAGTACTTC; cdr3_aa: CASSFGDRGLQETQYF
d_call: TRBD1; v_call: TRBV2; j_call: TRBJ1-2; clone_size: once; cdr3_nt: TGTGCCACCCAGGGACAGAACTATGGCTACACCTTC; cdr3_aa: CATQGQNYGYTF
d_call: TRBD2; v_call: TRBV5-1; j_call: TRBJ2-1; clone_size: few; cdr3_nt: TGCGCCAGCAGCTTGGCGGATTTGGGACTATCCTACAATGAGCAGTTCTTC; cdr3_aa: CASSLADLGLSYNEQFF
d_call: .; v_call: TRBV3-1/TRBV3-2; j_call: TRBJ1-3; clone_size: .; cdr3_nt: TGTGCCAGCAGCCGTATGGAGTTCTCTGGAAACACCATATATTTT; cdr3_aa: CASSRMEFSGNTIYF
d_call: .; v_call: TRBV12-3/TRBV12-4; j_call: TRBJ2-5; clone_size: .; cdr3_nt: TGTGCCAGCAGTTTATACAGTAAAGAGACCCAGTACTTC; cdr3_aa: CASSLYSKETQYF
d_call: .; v_call: TRBV6-5; j_call: TRBJ1-3; clone_size: .; cdr3_nt: TGTGCCAGCAGTTACTCAGGTGTACTATCTGGAAACACCATATATTTT; cdr3_aa: CASSYSGVLSGNTIYF
d_call: TRBD2; v_call: TRBV6-5; j_call: TRBJ2-7; clone_size: .; cdr3_nt: TGTGCCAGCACTAGCGGACCCTACGAGCAGTACTTC; cdr3_aa: CASTSGPYEQYF
d_call: TRBD1; v_call: TRBV2; j_call: TRBJ2-7; clone_size: .; cdr3_nt: TGTGCCAGTAGGGGGCGTGAGGCAAGCCCCTACGAGCAGTACTTC; cdr3_aa: CASRGREASPYEQYF
d_call: .; v_call: TRBV7-9; j_call: TRBJ1-2; clone_size: .; cdr3_nt: TGTGCCAGCAGCTTAGATCCGGTGGGAGTTGGCTACACCTTC; cdr3_aa: CASSLDPVGVGYTF
d_call: TRBD1; v_call: TRBV7-7; j_call: TRBJ2-1; clone_size: .; cdr3_nt: TGTGCCAGCAGCCCTAGTTGGGACAGGGAAGAGCAGTTCTTC; cdr3_aa: CASSPSWDREEQFF
d_call: .; v_call: TRBV10-3; j_call: TRBJ2-1; clone_size: .; cdr3_nt: TGTGCCATCAGGGAGTCTGTACTCAATGAGCAGTTCTTC; cdr3_aa: CAIRESVLNEQFF
d_call: TRBD1; v_call: TRBV27; j_call: TRBJ2-1; clone_size: .; cdr3_nt: TGTGCCAGCAGAAACGATGGGGACAGGGTTAATGAGCAGTTCTTC; cdr3_aa: CASRNDGDRVNEQFF
d_call: .; v_call: TRBV5-1; j_call: TRBJ2-1; clone_size: .; cdr3_nt: TGCGCCAGCAGCTTGGCACCAGGCCCCCGCAATGAGCAGTTCTTC; cdr3_aa: CASSLAPGPRNEQFF
d_call: .; v_call: TRBV7-9; j_call: TRBJ1-4; clone_size: .; cdr3_nt: TGTGCCAGCAGCTTAGTCTTCCAGGGAGGAGAAAAACTGTTTTTT; cdr3_aa: CASSLVFQGGEKLFF
d_call: .; v_call: TRBV19; j_call: TRBJ1-1; clone_size: .; cdr3_nt: TGTGCCAGTAGTATATCCAGTTCGAACACTGAAGCTTTCTTT; cdr3_aa: CASSISSSNTEAFF
d_call: TRBD1; v_call: TRBV5-1; j_call: TRBJ2-2; clone_size: .; cdr3_nt: TGCGCCAGCACCGATAGGGGACAGGGTACCGGGGAGCTGTTTTTT; cdr3_aa: CASTDRGQGTGELFF
d_call: .; v_call: TRBV4-1; j_call: TRBJ2-1; clone_size: .; cdr3_nt: TGCGCCAGCAGCCAAGTCCCGAAAGTGTTGGGGGGCAATGAGCAGTTCTTC; cdr3_aa: CASSQVPKVLGGNEQFF
d_call: .; v_call: TRBV7-9; j_call: TRBJ1-2; clone_size: .; cdr3_nt: TGTGCCAGCAGCCTAGGGGAGCAGCGTGGCTACACCTTC; cdr3_aa: CASSLGEQRGYTF
d_call: .; v_call: TRBV12-3/TRBV12-4; j_call: TRBJ1-5; clone_size: .; cdr3_nt: TGTGCCAGCAGCAAAGGGGATCAGCCCCAGCATTTT; cdr3_aa: CASSKGDQPQHF
d_call: .; v_call: TRBV3-1/TRBV3-2; j_call: TRBJ1-1; clone_size: .; cdr3_nt: TGTGCCAGCAGCCCCGGGTCCATGAACACTGAAGCTTTCTTT; cdr3_aa: CASSPGSMNTEAFF
d_call: .; v_call: TRBV4-1; j_call: TRBJ1-4; clone_size: .; cdr3_nt: TGCGCCAGCAGCCAGGGACAAATTAGGATTAATGAAAAACTGTTTTTT; cdr3_aa: CASSQGQIRINEKLFF
d_call: TRBD1; v_call: TRBV30; j_call: TRBJ1-4; clone_size: .; cdr3_nt: TGTGCCTGGAGTCCGGGACAGGGCCTACCCAAACTGTTTTTT; cdr3_aa: CAWSPGQGLPKLFF
d_call: .; v_call: TRBV5-1; j_call: TRBJ2-1; clone_size: .; cdr3_nt: TGCGCCAGCAGCTTGGCTTCGGGTCCCATCTACAATGAGCAGTTCTTC; cdr3_aa: CASSLASGPIYNEQFF
d_call: TRBD1; v_call: TRBV19; j_call: TRBJ2-1; clone_size: .; cdr3_nt: TGTGCCAGTAGTAAGCCGGGACAGGGATACAATGAGCAGTTCTTC; cdr3_aa: CASSKPGQGYNEQFF
d_call: .; v_call: TRBV5-1; j_call: TRBJ1-2; clone_size: .; cdr3_nt: TGCGCCAGCAGCTTAAGGGGCCGAAGAGACTATGGCTACACCTTC; cdr3_aa: CASSLRGRRDYGYTF
d_call: .; v_call: TRBV7-2; j_call: TRBJ1-3; clone_size: .; cdr3_nt: TGTGCCAGCAGCCCAGGGCTATCTGGAAACACCATATATTTT; cdr3_aa: CASSPGLSGNTIYF
d_call: .; v_call: TRBV6-1; j_call: TRBJ1-1; clone_size: .; cdr3_nt: TGTGCCAGCAGTGACCGTAGGACCCGGGGGTGGAACACTGAAGCTTTCTTT; cdr3_aa: CASSDRRTRGWNTEAFF
d_call: TRBD1; v_call: TRBV19; j_call: TRBJ2-7; clone_size: .; cdr3_nt: TGTGCCAGTAGGGGACAGGGTGGCGAGCAGTACTTC; cdr3_aa: CASRGQGGEQYF
d_call: .; v_call: TRBV5-1; j_call: TRBJ1-3; clone_size: .; cdr3_nt: TGCGCCAGCAGCTCTACAGGGTCCGGAAACACCATATATTTT; cdr3_aa: CASSSTGSGNTIYF
d_call: .; v_call: TRBV6-5; j_call: TRBJ1-1; clone_size: .; cdr3_nt: TGTGCCAGCAGCGCGACAGGGAACACTGAAGCTTTCTTT; cdr3_aa: CASSATGNTEAFF
d_call: TRBD1; v_call: TRBV5-1; j_call: TRBJ1-2; clone_size: .; cdr3_nt: TGCGCCAGCAGCAGAGTACAGGGGACTCGGGGGTCCTACACCTTC; cdr3_aa: CASSRVQGTRGSYTF
d_call: TRBD1; v_call: TRBV9; j_call: TRBJ1-6; clone_size: .; cdr3_nt: TGTGCCAGCAGCGGACCGGGACAGAGTAATTCACCCCTCCACTTT; cdr3_aa: CASSGPGQSNSPLHF
d_call: .; v_call: TRBV2; j_call: TRBJ2-7; clone_size: .; cdr3_nt: TGTGCCAGCAGTGAACTATTGGGGGGAGACGAGCAGTACTTC; cdr3_aa: CASSELLGGDEQYF